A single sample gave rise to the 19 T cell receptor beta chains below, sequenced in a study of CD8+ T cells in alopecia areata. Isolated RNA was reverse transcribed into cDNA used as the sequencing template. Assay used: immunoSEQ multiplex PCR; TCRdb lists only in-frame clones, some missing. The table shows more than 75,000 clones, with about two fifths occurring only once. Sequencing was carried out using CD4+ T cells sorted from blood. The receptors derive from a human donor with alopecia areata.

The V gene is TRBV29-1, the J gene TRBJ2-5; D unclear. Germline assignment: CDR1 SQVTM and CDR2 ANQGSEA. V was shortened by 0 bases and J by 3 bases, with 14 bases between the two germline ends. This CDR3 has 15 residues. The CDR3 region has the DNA TGCAGCGTTGAAGACCCTGCCTGGGTAGAAGAGACCCAGTACTTC. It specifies CSVEDPAWVEETQYF.

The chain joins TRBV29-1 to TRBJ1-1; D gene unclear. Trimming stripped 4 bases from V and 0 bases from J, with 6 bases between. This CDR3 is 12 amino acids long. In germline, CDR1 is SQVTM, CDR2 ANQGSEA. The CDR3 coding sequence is TGCAGCGTTGTCGGGATGAACACTGAAGCTTTCTTT. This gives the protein CSVVGMNTEAFF.

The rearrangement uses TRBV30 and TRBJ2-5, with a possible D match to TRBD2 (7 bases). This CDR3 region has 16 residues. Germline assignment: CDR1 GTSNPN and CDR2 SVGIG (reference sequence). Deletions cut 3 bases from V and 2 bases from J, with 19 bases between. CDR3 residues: CAWRPPGRGEQETQYF. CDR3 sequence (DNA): TGTGCCTGGAGGCCCCCGGGGAGGGGGGAGCAAGAGACCCAGTACTTC.

The CDR3 nucleotides read TGTGCCAGCAGCTCAGGACCCGGGAGGCTCTACGAGCAGTACTTC. It specifies CASSSGPGRLYEQYF. The chain is built from TRBV7-2 and TRBJ2-7, with TRBD2 matching 7 bases. The germline V gene has CDR1 SGHTA and CDR2 FQGNSA. The CDR3 runs 15 residues. With 4 bases clipped from V and 3 bases from J, the junction kept 9 bases outside the gene matches.

The CDR3 DNA sequence: TGTGCCAGCAGCCGGGGGGACAGGGTCACCGGGGAGCTGTTTTTT. Translating it yields CASSRGDRVTGELFF. The rearrangement uses TRBV5-4 and TRBJ2-2, with 9 bases aligning to TRBD1. Germline-derived CDR1 and CDR2 are SGHNT and YYREEE (reference sequence). The trim removed 4 bases at V and 4 bases at J, leaving 5 bases unmatched. The CDR3 consists of 15 residues.

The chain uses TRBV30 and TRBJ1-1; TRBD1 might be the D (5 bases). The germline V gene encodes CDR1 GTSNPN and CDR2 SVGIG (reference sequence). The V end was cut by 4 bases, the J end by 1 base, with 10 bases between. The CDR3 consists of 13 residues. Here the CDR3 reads CAWNFGGNTEAFF. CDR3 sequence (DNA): TGTGCCTGGAACTTTGGGGGGAACACTGAAGCTTTCTTT.

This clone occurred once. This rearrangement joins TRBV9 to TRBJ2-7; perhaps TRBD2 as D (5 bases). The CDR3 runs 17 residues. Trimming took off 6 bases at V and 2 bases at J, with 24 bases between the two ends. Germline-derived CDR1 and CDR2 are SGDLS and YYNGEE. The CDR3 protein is CASNPSGAVGLTYEQYF. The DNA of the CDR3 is TGTGCCAGCAACCCAAGCGGTGCAGTTGGGCTCACCTACGAGCAGTACTTC.

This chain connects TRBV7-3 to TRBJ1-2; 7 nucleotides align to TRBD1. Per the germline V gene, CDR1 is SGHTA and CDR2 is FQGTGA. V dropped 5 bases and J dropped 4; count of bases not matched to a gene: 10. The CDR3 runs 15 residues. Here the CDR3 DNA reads TGTGCCAGCAGCCCGAACAGGGGCTCGGTCTATGGCTACACCTTC. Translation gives CASSPNRGSVYGYTF.

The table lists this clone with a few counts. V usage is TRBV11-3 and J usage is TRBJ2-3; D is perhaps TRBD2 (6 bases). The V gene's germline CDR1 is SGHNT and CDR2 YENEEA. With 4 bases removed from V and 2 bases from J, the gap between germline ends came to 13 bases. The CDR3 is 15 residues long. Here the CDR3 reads CASSSGLDDTDTQYF. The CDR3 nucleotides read TGTGCCAGCAGCTCGGGACTCGACGACACAGATACGCAGTATTTT. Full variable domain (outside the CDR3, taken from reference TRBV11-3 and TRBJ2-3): EAGVVQSPRYKIIEKKQPVAFWCNPISGHNTLYWYLQNLGQGPELLIRYENEEAVDDSQLPKDRFSAERLKGVDSTLKIQPAELGDSAVYLCASSSGLDDTDTQYFGPGTRLTVL.

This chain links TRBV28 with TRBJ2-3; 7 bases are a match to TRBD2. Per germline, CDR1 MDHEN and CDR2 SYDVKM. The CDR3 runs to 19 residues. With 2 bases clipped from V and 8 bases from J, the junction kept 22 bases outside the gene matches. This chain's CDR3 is CASSLRLPGGLYPGGTQYF. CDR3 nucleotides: TGTGCCAGCAGTTTAAGACTACCCGGCGGCCTCTACCCGGGGGGTACGCAGTATTTT.

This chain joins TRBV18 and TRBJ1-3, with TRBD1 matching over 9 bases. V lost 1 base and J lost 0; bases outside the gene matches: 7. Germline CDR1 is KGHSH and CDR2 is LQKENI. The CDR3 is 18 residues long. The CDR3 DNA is TGTGCCAGCTCACCACGAGGGGACAGGGCTATCTCTGGAAACACCATATATTTT. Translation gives CASSPRGDRAISGNTIYF. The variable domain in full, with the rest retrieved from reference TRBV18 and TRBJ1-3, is NAGVMQNPRHLVRRRGQEARLRCSPMKGHSHVYWYRQLPEEGLKFMVYLQKENIIDESGMPKERFSAEFPKEGPSILRIQQVVRGDSAAYFCASSPRGDRAISGNTIYFGEGSWLTVV.

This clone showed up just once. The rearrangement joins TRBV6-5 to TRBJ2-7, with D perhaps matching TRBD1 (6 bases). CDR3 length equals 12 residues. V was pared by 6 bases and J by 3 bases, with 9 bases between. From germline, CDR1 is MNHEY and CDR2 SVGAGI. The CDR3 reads CASRGRGYEQYF. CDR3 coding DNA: TGTGCCAGCAGAGGCAGGGGCTACGAGCAGTACTTC.

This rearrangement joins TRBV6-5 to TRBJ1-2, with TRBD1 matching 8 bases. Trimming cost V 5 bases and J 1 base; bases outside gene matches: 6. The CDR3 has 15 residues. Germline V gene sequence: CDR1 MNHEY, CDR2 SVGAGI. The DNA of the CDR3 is TGTGCCAGCAGTCAAGACAGGGGTGTTAACTATGGCTACACCTTC. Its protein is CASSQDRGVNYGYTF.

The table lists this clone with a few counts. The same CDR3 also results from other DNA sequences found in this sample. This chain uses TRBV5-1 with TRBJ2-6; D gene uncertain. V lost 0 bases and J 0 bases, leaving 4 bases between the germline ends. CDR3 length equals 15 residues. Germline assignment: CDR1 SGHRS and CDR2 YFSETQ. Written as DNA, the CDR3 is TGCGCCAGCAGCTTGGGGAGCTCTGGGGCCAACGTCCTGACTTTC. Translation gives CASSLGSSGANVLTF.

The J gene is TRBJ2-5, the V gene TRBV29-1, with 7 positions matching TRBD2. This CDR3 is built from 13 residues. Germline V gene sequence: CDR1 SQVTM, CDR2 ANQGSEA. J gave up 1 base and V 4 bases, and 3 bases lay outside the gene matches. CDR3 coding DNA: TGCAGCGTTGTTGGGGGGGTCCAAGAGACCCAGTACTTC. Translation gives CSVVGGVQETQYF.

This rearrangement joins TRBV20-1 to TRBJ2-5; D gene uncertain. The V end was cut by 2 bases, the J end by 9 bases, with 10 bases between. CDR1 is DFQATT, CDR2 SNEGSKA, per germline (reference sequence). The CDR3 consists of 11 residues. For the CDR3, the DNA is TGCAGTGCTAGAACAGCATGGGCCCAGTACTTC. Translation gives CSARTAWAQYF.

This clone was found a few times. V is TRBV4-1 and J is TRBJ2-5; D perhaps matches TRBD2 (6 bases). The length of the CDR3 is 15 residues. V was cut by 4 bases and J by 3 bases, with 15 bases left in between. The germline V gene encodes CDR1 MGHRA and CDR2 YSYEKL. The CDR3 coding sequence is TGCGCCAGCAGCCGCCAGGGACTCAGGGAAGAGACCCAGTACTTC. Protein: CASSRQGLREETQYF.

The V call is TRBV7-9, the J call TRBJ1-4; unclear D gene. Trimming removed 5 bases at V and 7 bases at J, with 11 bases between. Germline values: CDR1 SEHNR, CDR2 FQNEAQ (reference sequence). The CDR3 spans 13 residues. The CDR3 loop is CASSPLLGEKLFF. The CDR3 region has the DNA TGTGCCAGCAGCCCATTACTTGGTGAAAAACTGTTTTTT.

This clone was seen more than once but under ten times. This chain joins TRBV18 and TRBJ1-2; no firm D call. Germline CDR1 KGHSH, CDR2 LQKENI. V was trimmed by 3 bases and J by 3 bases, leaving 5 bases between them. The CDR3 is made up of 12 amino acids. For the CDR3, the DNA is TGTGCCAGCTCACCTCTAGACTATGGCTACACCTTC. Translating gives CASSPLDYGYTF.